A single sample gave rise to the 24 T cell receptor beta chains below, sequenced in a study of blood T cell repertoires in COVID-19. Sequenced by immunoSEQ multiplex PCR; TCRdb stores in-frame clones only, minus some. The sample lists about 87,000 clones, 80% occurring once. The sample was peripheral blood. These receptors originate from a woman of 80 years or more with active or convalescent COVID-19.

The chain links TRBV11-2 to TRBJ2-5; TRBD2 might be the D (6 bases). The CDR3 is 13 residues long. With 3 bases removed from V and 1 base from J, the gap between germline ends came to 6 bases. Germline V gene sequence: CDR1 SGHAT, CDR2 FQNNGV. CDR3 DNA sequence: TGTGCCAGCAGCTTGGGGGGCCAAGAGACCCAGTACTTC. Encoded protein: CASSLGGQETQYF. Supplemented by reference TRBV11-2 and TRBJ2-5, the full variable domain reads EAGVAQSPRYKIIEKRQSVAFWCNPISGHATLYWYQQILGQGPKLLIQFQNNGVVDDSQLPKDRFSAERLKGVDSTLKIQPAKLEDSAVYLCASSLGGQETQYFGPGTRLLVL.

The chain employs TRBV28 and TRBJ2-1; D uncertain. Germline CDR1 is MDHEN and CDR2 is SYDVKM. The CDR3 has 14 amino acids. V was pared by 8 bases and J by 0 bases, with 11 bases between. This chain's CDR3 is CASRRHGSYNEQFF. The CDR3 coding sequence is TGTGCCAGCCGTCGACACGGCTCCTACAATGAGCAGTTCTTC. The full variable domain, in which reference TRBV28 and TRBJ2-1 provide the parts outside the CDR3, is DVKVTQSSRYLVKRTGEKVFLECVQDMDHENMFWYRQDPGLGLRLIYFSYDVKMKEKGDIPEGYSVSREKKERFSLILESASTNQTSMYLCASRRHGSYNEQFFGPGTRLTVL.

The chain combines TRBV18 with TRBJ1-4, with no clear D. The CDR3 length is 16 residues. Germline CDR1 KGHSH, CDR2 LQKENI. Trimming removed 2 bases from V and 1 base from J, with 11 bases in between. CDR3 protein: CASSPELPGTNEKLFF. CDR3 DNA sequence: TGTGCCAGCTCACCAGAGCTTCCGGGAACTAATGAAAAACTGTTTTTT.

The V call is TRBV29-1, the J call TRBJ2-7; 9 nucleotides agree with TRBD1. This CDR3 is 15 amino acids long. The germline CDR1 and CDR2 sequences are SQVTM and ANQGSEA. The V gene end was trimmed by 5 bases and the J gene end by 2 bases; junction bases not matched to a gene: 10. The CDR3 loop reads CSVPGQGLSTYEQYF. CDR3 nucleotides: TGCAGCGTTCCGGGACAGGGCCTTTCAACCTACGAGCAGTACTTC.

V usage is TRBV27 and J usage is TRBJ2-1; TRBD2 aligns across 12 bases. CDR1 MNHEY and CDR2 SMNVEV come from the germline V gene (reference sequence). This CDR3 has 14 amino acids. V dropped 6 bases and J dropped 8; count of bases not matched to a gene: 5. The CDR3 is CASRASGGAHEQFF. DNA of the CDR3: TGTGCCAGCAGGGCTAGCGGGGGGGCCCATGAGCAGTTCTTC.

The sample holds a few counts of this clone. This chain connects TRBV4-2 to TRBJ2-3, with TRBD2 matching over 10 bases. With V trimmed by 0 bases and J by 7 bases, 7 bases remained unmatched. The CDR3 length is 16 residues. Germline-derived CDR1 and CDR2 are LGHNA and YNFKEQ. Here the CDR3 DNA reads TGTGCCAGCAGCCAAGACGCTAGCGGGAGTTTATATACGCAGTATTTT. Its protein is CASSQDASGSLYTQYF.

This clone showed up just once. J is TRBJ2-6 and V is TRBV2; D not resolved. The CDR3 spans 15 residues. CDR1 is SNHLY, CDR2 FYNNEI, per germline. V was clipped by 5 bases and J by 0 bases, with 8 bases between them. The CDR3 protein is CASSLLISGANVLTF. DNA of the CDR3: TGTGCCAGCAGTTTACTGATCTCTGGGGCCAACGTCCTGACTTTC.

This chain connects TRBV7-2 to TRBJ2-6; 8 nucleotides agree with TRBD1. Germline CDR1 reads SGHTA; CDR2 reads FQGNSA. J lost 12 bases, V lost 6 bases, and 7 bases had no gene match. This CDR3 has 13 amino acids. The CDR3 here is CASSGDRNPVLTF. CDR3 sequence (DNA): TGTGCCAGCAGTGGGGACAGGAACCCCGTCCTGACTTTC. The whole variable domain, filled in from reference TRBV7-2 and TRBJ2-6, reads GAGVSQSPSNKVTEKGKDVELRCDPISGHTALYWYRQSLGQGLEFLIYFQGNSAPDKSGLPSDRFSAERTGGSVSTLTIQRTQQEDSAVYLCASSGDRNPVLTFGAGSRLTVL.

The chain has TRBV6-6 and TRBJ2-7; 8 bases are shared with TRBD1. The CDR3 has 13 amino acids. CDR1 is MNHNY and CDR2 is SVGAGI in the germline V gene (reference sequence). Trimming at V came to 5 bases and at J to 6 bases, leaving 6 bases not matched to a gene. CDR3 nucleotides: TGTGCCAGCAGTACACCAGGGGGCTCCGAGCAGTACTTC. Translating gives CASSTPGGSEQYF.

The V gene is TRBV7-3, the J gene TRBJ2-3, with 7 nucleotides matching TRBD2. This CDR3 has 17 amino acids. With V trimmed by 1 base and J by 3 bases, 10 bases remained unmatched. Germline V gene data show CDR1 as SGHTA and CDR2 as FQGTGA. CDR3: CASSLNPAGDRTDTQYF. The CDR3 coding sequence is TGTGCCAGCAGCTTAAATCCCGCGGGAGATAGGACAGATACGCAGTATTTT.

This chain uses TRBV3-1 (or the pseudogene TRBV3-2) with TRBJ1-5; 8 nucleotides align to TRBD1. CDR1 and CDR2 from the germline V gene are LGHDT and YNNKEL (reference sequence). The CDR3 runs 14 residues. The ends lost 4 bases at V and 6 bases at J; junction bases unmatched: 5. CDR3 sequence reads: CASSPGQGRQPQHF. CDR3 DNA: TGTGCCAGCAGCCCCGGACAGGGCCGTCAGCCCCAGCATTTT.

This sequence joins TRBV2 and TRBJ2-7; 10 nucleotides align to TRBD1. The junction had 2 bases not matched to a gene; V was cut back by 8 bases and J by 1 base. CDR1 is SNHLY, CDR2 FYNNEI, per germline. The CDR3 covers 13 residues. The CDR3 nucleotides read TGTGCCAGCGAGGGACAGGGGTCCTACGAGCAGTACTTC. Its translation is CASEGQGSYEQYF.

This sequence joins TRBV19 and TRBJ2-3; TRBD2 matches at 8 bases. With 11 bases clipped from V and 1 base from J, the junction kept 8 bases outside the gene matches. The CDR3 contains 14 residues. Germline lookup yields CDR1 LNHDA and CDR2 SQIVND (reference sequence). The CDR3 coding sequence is TGTGCCTCAACCCCAGCGGGGGGCACAGATACGCAGTATTTT. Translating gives CASTPAGGTDTQYF.

The CDR3 DNA reads TGTGCCAGCAGCCCAGGCGGTGGTTCGGCGGGGTTAGGCAAAAACATTCAGTACTTC. Residues: CASSPGGGSAGLGKNIQYF. The chain carries TRBV7-2 and TRBJ2-4; tentatively, D is TRBD2 (6 bases). CDR3 length equals 19 residues. Germline V gene data show CDR1 as SGHTA and CDR2 as FQGNSA. The V and J ends lost 5 bases and 3 bases respectively, with 26 bases between them. Full variable domain (rest looked up from reference TRBV7-2 and TRBJ2-4): GAGVSQSPSNKVTEKGKDVELRCDPISGHTALYWYRQSLGQGLEFLIYFQGNSAPDKSGLPSDRFSAERTGGSVSTLTIQRTQQEDSAVYLCASSPGGGSAGLGKNIQYFGAGTRLSVL.

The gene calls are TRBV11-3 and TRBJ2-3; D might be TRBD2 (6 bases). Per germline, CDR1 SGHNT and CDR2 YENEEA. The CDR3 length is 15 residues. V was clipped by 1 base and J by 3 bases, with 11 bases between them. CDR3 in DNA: TGTGCCAGCAGCTTAGGACGGGGGAGAACAGATACGCAGTATTTT. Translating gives CASSLGRGRTDTQYF.

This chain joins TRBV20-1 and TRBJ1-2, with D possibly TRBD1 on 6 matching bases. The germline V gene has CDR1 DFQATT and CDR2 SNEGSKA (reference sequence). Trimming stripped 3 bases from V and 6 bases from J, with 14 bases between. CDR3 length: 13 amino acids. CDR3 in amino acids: CSASMPGDHGYTF. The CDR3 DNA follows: TGCAGTGCTAGTATGCCAGGGGATCATGGCTACACCTTC.

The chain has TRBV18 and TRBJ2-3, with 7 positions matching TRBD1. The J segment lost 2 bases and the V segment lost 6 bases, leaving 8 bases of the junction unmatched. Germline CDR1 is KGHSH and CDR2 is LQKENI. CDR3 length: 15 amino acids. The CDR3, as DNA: TGTGCCAGCTCGTCTTCGACAGGGATCACAGATACGCAGTATTTT. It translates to CASSSSTGITDTQYF.

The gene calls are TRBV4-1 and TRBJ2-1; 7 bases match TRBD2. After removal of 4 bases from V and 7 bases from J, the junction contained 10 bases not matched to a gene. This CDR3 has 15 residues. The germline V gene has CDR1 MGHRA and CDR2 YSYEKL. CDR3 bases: TGCGCCAGCAGCCGGGGAGGGGTCTTATTAAATGAGCAGTTCTTC. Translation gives CASSRGGVLLNEQFF.

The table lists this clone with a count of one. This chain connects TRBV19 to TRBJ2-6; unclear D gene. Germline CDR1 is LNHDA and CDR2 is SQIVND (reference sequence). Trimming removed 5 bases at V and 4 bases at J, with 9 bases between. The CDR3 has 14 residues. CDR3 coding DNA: TGTGCCAGTAGTGTTCAACAGGGGGCCAACGTCCTGACTTTC. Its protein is CASSVQQGANVLTF.

CDR3 nucleotide sequence: TGCAGTGCTAGTCGCAGCGGTCGAAACATTCAGTACTTC. It yields the protein CSASRSGRNIQYF. The rearrangement uses TRBV20-1 and TRBJ2-4; weak D call: TRBD2 (5 bases). The germline CDR1 and CDR2 sequences are DFQATT and SNEGSKA (reference sequence). Trimming cost V 3 bases and J 6 bases, with 12 bases left between them. The CDR3 length is 13 residues.

The CDR3 reads CSVVGTGGKEKLFF. In nucleotides, the CDR3 is TGCAGCGTGGTAGGAACAGGGGGGAAGGAAAAACTGTTTTTT. The V gene is TRBV29-1, the J gene TRBJ1-4; 8 bases agree with TRBD1. Germline assignment: CDR1 SQVTM and CDR2 ANQGSEA. This CDR3 region has 14 residues. Trimming took 6 bases from V and 8 from J; bases not matched to a gene: 11. Complete variable domain (other parts from reference TRBV29-1 and TRBJ1-4): SAVISQKPSRDICQRGTSLTIQCQVDSQVTMMFWYRQQPGQSLTLIATANQGSEATYESGFVIDKFPISRPNLTFSTLTVSNMSPEDSSIYLCSVVGTGGKEKLFFGSGTQLSVL.

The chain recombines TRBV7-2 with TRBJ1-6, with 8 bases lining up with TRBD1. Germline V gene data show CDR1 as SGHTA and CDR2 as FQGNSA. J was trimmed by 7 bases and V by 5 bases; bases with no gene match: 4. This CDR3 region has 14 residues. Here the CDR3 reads CASSTGQGNSPLHF. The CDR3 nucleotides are TGTGCCAGCAGCACCGGACAGGGAAATTCACCCCTCCACTTT.

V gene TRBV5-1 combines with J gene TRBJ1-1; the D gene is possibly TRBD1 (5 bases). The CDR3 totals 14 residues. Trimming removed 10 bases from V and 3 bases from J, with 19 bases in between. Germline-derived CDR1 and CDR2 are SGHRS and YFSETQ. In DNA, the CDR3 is TGCGCCGAGGCTCGAAATCCGGGGGACACTGAAGCTTTCTTT. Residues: CAEARNPGDTEAFF.

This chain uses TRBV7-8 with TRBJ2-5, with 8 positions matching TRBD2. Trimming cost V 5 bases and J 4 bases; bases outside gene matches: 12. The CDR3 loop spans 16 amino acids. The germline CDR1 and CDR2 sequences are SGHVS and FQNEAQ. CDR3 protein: CASSLRGGSRRETQYF. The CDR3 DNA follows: TGTGCCAGCAGCCTCCGGGGGGGGTCGAGAAGAGAGACCCAGTACTTC. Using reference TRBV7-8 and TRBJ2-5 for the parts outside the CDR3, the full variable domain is GAGVSQSPRYKVAKRGQDVALRCDPISGHVSLFWYQQALGQGPEFLTYFQNEAQLDKSGLPSDRFFAERPEGSVSTLKIQRTQQEDSAVYLCASSLRGGSRRETQYFGPGTRLLVL.